The T cell receptor beta chain under discussion was sequenced for a study of blood T cells in healthy people across ages. Across the study: Using template switching, researchers captured about one barcoded beta molecule for each two T cells. Regarding the study as a whole: It was the long-lived donors that had more naive CD4+ cells and higher diversity than aged donors.

CDR3 length: 18 amino acids. V was pared by 6 bases and J by 5 bases, with 13 bases of the junction left unmatched. Germline V gives CDR1 DFQATT, CDR2 SNEGSKA (reference sequence). This clonotype came up many times. Its cognate antigen is unknown. A second roughly 6 to 12 cycle PCR used barcoded and J-beta primers. Each cDNA molecule was tagged by a template-switch adaptor with 12 random nucleotides. In TCRdb, the 5' RACE reads were re-called with MiXCR into one record per CDR3 protein. There are 600,000 to 800,000 distinct CDR3 sequences in the sample; approximately 52% occur only once, and about 13% lies in the top ten.

The TCR originated in a woman of 80 years or more in good health. Sequencing used blood. The chain uses TRBV20-1 and TRBJ2-1, with 16 bases that match TRBD2. The CDR3 sequence: CSAPLGLAGGRWNNEQFF. CDR3 sequence (DNA): TGCAGTGCACCCCTGGGACTAGCGGGAGGGCGCTGGAACAATGAGCAGTTCTTC.